What follows describes a single T cell receptor (beta chain). Its antigen is currently not known. No qualities accompany the bases; no much larger clone lies one base away. The data belong to a study of brain T cells in children with intractable seizures (TCRdb year 2021). Regarding the complete study: As a first screen for immune gene transcripts, resected brain tissue from 53 pediatric epilepsy surgery cases was run on a NanoString immunology panel. Among the approximately twelve selected surgery cases, pre-surgery blood was additionally sequenced for eight, leaving four cases with brain tissue only.

The meaning of the sample's time point label: resected brain tissue, or blood drawn just prior to surgery. The surgery cases with the highest brain T cell transcript signatures were chosen for TCR beta chain sequencing of brain tissue, and also of blood when blood was available. Before surgery, patients had received at least one anti-epileptic drug. The TCR-sequenced patients were children whose drug-resistant epilepsy was caused by tuberous sclerosis complex, focal cortical dysplasia, Rasmussen encephalitis or hemimegalencephaly. Blood samples were drawn just before the epilepsy surgery. The Monarch genomic DNA purification kit was used to extract bulk genomic DNA from unsorted brain tissue and from whole blood. On the study overall, not on this receptor specifically: Viral specificity was inferred only from CDR3 sequence similarity, and patients' HCMV serostatus was unknown. Sequencing depth differed between pre- and post-surgery blood, so clones missing from the pre-surgery sample may reflect undersampling.

The CDR3 has 15 amino acids, counting the end cysteine and phenylalanine. The CDR3 DNA has 45 bases and is translated from base 1. Based on the germline V gene, the CDR1 and CDR2 sequences are SGHRS and YFSETQ. A distance of 17 bases separates the germline ends of V and J, which lose 4 bases and 3 bases respectively. The immunoSEQ assay was used to generate TCR beta chain sequences from genomic DNA. Turning to the authors' computational methods: Any CDR3 sequence that did not begin with the conserved framework cysteine at position 104 was removed by hand. To get clonality, the normalized Shannon's Diversity Index was subtracted from one, giving values from 0 (maximal diversity) to 1 (oligoclonal). Chi-squared comparison-of-proportions tests assessed whether the same CDR3 differed in frequency between samples, such as brain versus blood. Public clonotypes were identified by searching immuneACCESS, and similarity to known antiviral clonotypes was assessed with the VDJdb browser. TCRdb obtained this table from immuneACCESS and retained in-frame rearrangements with V and J assigned. These tables miss some clones; where compared with another copy, unresolved V genes account for less than half of the shortfall, and the remainder is unexplained. That table furnishes V, J and clone size, whereas the DNA furnished D and trimming. Present in this sample are 95,000 to 120,000 clones, approximately 94% of which were seen just once. 3.8% of the sample lies in the top ten.

The V gene is TRBV5-1 and the J gene is TRBJ2-7; D gene: possibly TRBD1, on 6 matching bases. The sequence was obtained from a boy younger than two with hemimegalencephaly and intractable seizures. This sample comprised peripheral blood, obtained at surgery. The DNA sequence follows: TGCGCCAGCAGCCTGACCCCTACGACAGGCTACGAGCAGTACTTC. Translated, it gives CASSLTPTTGYEQYF.